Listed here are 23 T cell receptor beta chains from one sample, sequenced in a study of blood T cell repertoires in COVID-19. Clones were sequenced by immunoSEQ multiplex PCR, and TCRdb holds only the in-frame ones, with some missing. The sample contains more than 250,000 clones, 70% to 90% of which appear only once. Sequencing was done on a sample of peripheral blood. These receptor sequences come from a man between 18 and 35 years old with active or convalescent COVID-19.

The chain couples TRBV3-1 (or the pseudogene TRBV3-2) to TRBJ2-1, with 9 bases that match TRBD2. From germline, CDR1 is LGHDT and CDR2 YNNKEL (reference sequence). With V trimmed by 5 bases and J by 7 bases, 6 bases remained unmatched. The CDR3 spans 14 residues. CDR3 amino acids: CASSSWRGGNEQFF. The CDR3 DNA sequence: TGTGCCAGCAGCTCCTGGCGGGGGGGGAATGAGCAGTTCTTC.

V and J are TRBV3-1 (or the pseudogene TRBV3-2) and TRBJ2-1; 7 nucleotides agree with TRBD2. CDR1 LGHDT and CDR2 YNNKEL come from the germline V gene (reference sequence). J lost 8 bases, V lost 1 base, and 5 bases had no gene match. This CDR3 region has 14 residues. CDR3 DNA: TGTGCCAGCAGCCAAGGCCGGACTAGAGATGAGCAGTTCTTC. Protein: CASSQGRTRDEQFF.

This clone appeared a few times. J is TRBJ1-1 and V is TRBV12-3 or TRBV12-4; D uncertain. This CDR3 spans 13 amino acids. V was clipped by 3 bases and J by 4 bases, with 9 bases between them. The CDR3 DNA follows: TGTGCCAGCAGTTTCTTAGGGAGCACTGAAGCTTTCTTT. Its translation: CASSFLGSTEAFF.

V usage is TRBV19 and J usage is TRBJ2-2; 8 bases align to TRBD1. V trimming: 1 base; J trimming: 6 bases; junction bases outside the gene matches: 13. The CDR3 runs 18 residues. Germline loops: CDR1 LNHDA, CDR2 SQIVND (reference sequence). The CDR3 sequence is CASSIGTGNEVGPGELFF. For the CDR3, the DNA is TGTGCCAGTAGTATAGGGACAGGGAATGAAGTAGGACCCGGGGAGCTGTTTTTT.

The CDR3 bases are TGTGCCAGCAGCTTCACAGGGGGCCACCTTGACACTGAAGCTTTCTTT. Protein product: CASSFTGGHLDTEAFF. V is TRBV3-1 (or the pseudogene TRBV3-2) and J is TRBJ1-1; 9 nucleotides agree with TRBD1. V trimming: 5 bases; J trimming: 3 bases; junction bases outside the gene matches: 10. CDR1 and CDR2 (germline): LGHDT, YNNKEL (reference sequence). The CDR3 has 16 amino acids.

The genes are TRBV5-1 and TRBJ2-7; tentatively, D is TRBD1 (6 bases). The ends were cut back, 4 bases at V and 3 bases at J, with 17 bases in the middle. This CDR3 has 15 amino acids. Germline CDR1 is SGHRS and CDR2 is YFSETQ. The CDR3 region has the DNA TGCGCCAGCAGCCTTAGTCCGGGACATTACTACGAGCAGTACTTC. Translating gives CASSLSPGHYYEQYF.

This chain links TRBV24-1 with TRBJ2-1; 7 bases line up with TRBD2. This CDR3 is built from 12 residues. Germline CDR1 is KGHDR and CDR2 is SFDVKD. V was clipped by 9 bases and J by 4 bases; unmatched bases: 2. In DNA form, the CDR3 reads TGTGCCACCGGTAGCGGGTACAATGAGCAGTTCTTC. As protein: CATGSGYNEQFF.

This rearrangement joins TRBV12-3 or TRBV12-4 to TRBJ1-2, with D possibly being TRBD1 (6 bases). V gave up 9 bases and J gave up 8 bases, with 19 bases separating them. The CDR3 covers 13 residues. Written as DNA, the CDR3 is TGTGCCAGTAAAACACAGGGATCGCAGGGCTACACCTTC. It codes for CASKTQGSQGYTF.

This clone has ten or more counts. This chain's CDR3 is CASSHQRTQFF. The CDR3 DNA follows: TGTGCCAGCAGTCACCAGCGAACGCAGTTCTTC. V gene TRBV6-2 or TRBV6-3 combines with J gene TRBJ2-1; D not resolved. This CDR3 is 11 amino acids long. Germline V CDR1 and CDR2: MNHEY, SVGEGT. The V end lost 5 bases, the J end lost 12 bases, and 11 bases lay between the germline ends.

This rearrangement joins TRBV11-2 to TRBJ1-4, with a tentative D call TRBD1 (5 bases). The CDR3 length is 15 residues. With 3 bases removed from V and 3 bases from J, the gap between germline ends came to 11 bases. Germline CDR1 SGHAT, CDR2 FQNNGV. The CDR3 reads CASSFSGSANEKLFF. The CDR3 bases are TGTGCCAGCAGCTTCTCAGGGTCGGCTAATGAAAAACTGTTTTTT.

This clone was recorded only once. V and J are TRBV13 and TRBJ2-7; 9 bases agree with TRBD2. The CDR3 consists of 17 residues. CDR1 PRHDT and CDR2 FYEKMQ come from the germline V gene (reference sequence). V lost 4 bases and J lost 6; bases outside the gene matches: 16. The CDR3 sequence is CASSSIGARTSDREQYF. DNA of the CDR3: TGTGCCAGCAGCTCAATTGGGGCTAGGACTAGCGATCGCGAGCAGTACTTC.

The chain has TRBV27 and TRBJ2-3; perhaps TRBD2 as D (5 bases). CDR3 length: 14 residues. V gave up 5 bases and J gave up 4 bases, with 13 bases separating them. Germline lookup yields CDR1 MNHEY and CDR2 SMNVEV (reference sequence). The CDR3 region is CASSQTRLADTQYF. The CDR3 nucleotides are TGTGCCAGCAGTCAAACTAGGTTGGCAGATACGCAGTATTTT.

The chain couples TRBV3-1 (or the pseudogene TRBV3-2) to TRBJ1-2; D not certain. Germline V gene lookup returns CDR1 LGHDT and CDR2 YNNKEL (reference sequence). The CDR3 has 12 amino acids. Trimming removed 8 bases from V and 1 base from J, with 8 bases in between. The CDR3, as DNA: TGTGCCAGCTTCGGGGTTAACTATGGCTACACCTTC. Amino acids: CASFGVNYGYTF.

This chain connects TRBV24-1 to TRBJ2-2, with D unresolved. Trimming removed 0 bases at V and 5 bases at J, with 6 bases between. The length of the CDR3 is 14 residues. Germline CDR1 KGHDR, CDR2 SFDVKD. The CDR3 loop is CATSDLFQTGELFF. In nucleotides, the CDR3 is TGTGCCACCAGTGATTTGTTCCAGACCGGGGAGCTGTTTTTT.

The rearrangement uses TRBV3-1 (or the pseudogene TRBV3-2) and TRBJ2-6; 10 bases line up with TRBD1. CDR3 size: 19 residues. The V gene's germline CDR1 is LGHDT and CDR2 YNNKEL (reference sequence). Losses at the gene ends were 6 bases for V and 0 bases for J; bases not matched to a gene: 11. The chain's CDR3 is CASRPRPGQGSSGANVLTF. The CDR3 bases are TGTGCCAGCAGACCTAGACCGGGACAGGGGAGCTCTGGGGCCAACGTCCTGACTTTC.

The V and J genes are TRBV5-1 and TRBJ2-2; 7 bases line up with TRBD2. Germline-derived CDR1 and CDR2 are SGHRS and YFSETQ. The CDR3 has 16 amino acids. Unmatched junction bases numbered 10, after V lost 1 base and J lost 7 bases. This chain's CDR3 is CASSLRAGRSGGELFF. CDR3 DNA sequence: TGCGCCAGCAGCTTGAGAGCGGGGAGAAGTGGCGGGGAGCTGTTTTTT. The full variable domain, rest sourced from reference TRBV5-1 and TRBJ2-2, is KAGVTQTPRYLIKTRGQQVTLSCSPISGHRSVSWYQQTPGQGLQFLFEYFSETQRNKGNFPGRFSGRQFSNSRSEMNVSTLELGDSALYLCASSLRAGRSGGELFFGEGSRLTVL.

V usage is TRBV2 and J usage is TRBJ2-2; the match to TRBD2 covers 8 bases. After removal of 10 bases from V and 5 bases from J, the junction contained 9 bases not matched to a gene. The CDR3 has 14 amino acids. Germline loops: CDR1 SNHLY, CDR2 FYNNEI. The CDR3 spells CATTKGGGTGELFF. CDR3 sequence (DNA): TGTGCCACCACCAAGGGCGGGGGGACCGGGGAGCTGTTTTTT.

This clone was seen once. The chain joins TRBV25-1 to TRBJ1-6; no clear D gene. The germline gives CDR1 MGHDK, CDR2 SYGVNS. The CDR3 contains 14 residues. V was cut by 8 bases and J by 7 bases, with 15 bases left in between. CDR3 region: CASSEQRNNSPLHF. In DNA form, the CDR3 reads TGTGCCAGCTCCGAACAGCGGAACAATTCACCCCTCCACTTT.

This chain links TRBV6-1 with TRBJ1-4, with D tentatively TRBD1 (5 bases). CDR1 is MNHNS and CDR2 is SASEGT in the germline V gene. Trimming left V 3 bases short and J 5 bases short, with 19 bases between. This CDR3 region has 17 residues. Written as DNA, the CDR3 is TGTGCCAGCAGTGATGGCCCCCCGGGGGGAGGAAATGAAAAACTGTTTTTT. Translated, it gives CASSDGPPGGGNEKLFF.

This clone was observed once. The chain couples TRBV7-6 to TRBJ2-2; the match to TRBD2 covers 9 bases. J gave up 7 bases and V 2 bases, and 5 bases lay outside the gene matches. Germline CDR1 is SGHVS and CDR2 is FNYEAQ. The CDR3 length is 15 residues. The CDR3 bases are TGTGCCAGCAGCTTAATTAGCGGGAGTATCGGGGAGCTGTTTTTT. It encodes CASSLISGSIGELFF.

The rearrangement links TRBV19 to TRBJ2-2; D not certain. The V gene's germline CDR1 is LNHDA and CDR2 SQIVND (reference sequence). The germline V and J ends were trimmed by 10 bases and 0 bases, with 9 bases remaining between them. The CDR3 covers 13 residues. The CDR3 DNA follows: TGTGCCACTCGGCGGCCGAACACCGGGGAGCTGTTTTTT. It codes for CATRRPNTGELFF.

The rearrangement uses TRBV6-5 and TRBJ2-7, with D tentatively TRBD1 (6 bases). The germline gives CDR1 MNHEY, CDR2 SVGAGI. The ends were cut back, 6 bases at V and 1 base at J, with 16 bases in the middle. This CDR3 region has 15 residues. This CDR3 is CASRAGAFGSYEQYF. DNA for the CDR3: TGTGCCAGCAGGGCAGGGGCGTTTGGATCCTACGAGCAGTACTTC.

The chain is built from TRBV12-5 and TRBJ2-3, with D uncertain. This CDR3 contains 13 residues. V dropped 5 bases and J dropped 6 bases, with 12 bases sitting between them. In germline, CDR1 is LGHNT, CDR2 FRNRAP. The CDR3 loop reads CASGPSHGDTQYF. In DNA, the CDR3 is TGTGCTAGTGGTCCCTCGCACGGGGATACGCAGTATTTT.